This TCR beta chain was recovered during a study of pediatric ulcerative colitis (dated by TCRdb to 2018 to 2020). The study in broad terms: Pancolitis was present in 6 to 8 ulcerative colitis patients and left-sided colitis in two, and histology consistent with ulcerative colitis was found in all of these patients. From nine newly diagnosed, treatment-naive pediatric ulcerative colitis patients and a few non-IBD control children, paired blood and rectal samples were collected. By Pediatric Ulcerative Colitis Activity Index, mild disease was classified in two patients, moderate disease in four and acute severe colitis in three.

Through the immunoSEQ TRB Survey service, multiplex V and J primers were used to amplify rearranged CDR3 beta regions from genomic DNA. To keep depth equal across samples, survey-level sequencing depth of up to 500,000 reads per sample was applied. Libraries were purified, pooled and sequenced on Illumina technology. In the original analysis: immunoSEQ online tools were used for productive clonality, sample overlap, pairwise scatters, CDR3 beta length, V/D/J gene usage and productiveness. Alongside Shannon and Simpson indices, calculated diversity was computed as the number of unique rearrangements divided by total templates, multiplied by 100. Principal component analysis used the R prcomp function and ggbiplot package on Z-score normalized data. Blood-rectal clonal overlap within each subject was quantified with Morisita's index. Entries here come from immuneACCESS through TCRdb and include only in-frame sequences with V and J called. Some clones fail to appear in such tables; in the studies checked, an unresolved V gene covers under half of the shortfall, and the cause of the remainder is unknown. The DNA gave D and trimming, while V, J and clone size come from that table. The sample table shows around 64,000 clones, and roughly nine tenths are seen once. Around 3.3% of the sample is in the top ten clones.

CDR1 and CDR2 were assigned from the germline V gene (reference sequence) as GTSNPN and SVGIG. The CDR3 holds 11 amino acids from the cysteine to the phenylalanine. The DNA shown is the 33-base CDR3, in frame from base 1. V loses 0 bases of germline sequence and J loses 4 bases, and the interval between the two ends is 1 base. Points on this clone: Its binding antigen is unknown. Base qualities are missing; no much larger clone stands one base away.

Summary of the overall study and its limitations: Significantly higher autologous blood-rectal clonal overlap was found in ulcerative colitis patients than in controls, which suggested increased T cell trafficking to inflamed tissue. The healthy control group was small, with only four individuals. For technical reasons, blood samples from a couple of patients gave substantially fewer templates, and these samples were excluded from the blood-rectal overlap analysis. Two rectal CDR3 clonotypes were detected in all ulcerative colitis patients and were not detected in any of the controls. Features of the rectal repertoire distinguished controls, mild-moderate colitis patients and acute severe colitis patients, and in acute severe colitis rectal diversity was lower because of clonal expansions. Because the repertoires came from total lymphocyte DNA, rare subsets such as regulatory T cells may have patterns that are not reflected.

No immunosuppressive medication had been given to the ulcerative colitis patients before the diagnostic colonoscopy. Blood was sampled at the same time as the colonoscopy. The Wizard kit (Promega) was used to extract genomic DNA from the blood and intestinal samples. The chain uses TRBV30 and TRBJ1-3; there is no confident call for the D gene. Source material: blood. The sequence derives from a boy between 5 and 17 years old with severe ulcerative colitis. The DNA is as follows: TGTGCCTGGAGTGTGGGAAACACCATATATTTT. Translated, this gives CAWSVGNTIYF.